Shown below are 25 T cell receptor beta chains from a single sample sequenced in a study of Graves' ophthalmopathy and Graves' hyperthyroidism. The sequenced template was RNA, covering the TCR beta CDR3 region. RT-PCR with HTBI primers came first, then second-round multiplex PCR. One entry per CDR3 protein, called by TCRdb with MiXCR from the multiplex PCR reads. The sample consists of approximately 700,000 distinct CDR3 sequences, 40% of them appearing once. What was sequenced was peripheral blood. These TCRs come from an adult man with Graves' ophthalmopathy.

There are many counts of this clonotype. The rearrangement joins TRBV11-2 to TRBJ2-7, with 7 bases fitting TRBD2. V was pared by 1 base and J by 3 bases, with 6 bases of the junction left unmatched. CDR1 and CDR2 from the germline V gene are SGHAT and FQNNGV. The CDR3 consists of 15 residues. CDR3 region: CASSLGVGGSYEQYF. The CDR3 coding sequence is TGTGCCAGCAGCTTAGGAGTAGGCGGGAGCTACGAGCAGTACTTC. Full variable domain (missing parts from reference TRBV11-2 and TRBJ2-7): EAGVAQSPRYKIIEKRQSVAFWCNPISGHATLYWYQQILGQGPKLLIQFQNNGVVDDSQLPKDRFSAERLKGVDSTLKIQPAKLEDSAVYLCASSLGVGGSYEQYFGPGTRLTVT.

The chain recombines TRBV7-2 with TRBJ2-7, with 7 bases that match TRBD2. This CDR3 is built from 15 residues. Germline V lookup: CDR1 SGHTA, CDR2 FQGNSA. Trimming removed 1 base from V and 7 bases from J; junction bases left unmatched: 10. CDR3: CASSLVKGPGGEQYF. CDR3 nucleotides: TGTGCCAGCAGCTTAGTGAAGGGGCCGGGGGGTGAGCAGTACTTC. Together with reference TRBV7-2 and TRBJ2-7, the CDR3 gives the full variable domain: GAGVSQSPSNKVTEKGKDVELRCDPISGHTALYWYRQSLGQGLEFLIYFQGNSAPDKSGLPSDRFSAERTGGSVSTLTIQRTQQEDSAVYLCASSLVKGPGGEQYFGPGTRLTVT.

Many counts were recorded for this clonotype. The rearrangement links TRBV7-8 to TRBJ1-6, with no clear D. Germline CDR1 reads SGHVS; CDR2 reads FQNEAQ. The ends were cut back, 2 bases at V and 7 bases at J, with 6 bases in the middle. CDR3 length equals 13 residues. CDR3 sequence reads: CASSLTTNSPLHF. The CDR3 DNA reads as TGTGCCAGCAGCTTAACGACCAATTCACCCCTCCACTTT. The full variable domain, rest sourced from reference TRBV7-8 and TRBJ1-6, is GAGVSQSPRYKVAKRGQDVALRCDPISGHVSLFWYQQALGQGPEFLTYFQNEAQLDKSGLPSDRFFAERPEGSVSTLKIQRTQQEDSAVYLCASSLTTNSPLHFGNGTRLTVT.

This clonotype was seen only a few times. The chain links TRBV20-1 to TRBJ2-5; 12 bases align to TRBD2. Germline V gene data show CDR1 as DFQATT and CDR2 as SNEGSKA (reference sequence). V lost 5 bases and J lost 9; bases outside the gene matches: 4. This CDR3 region has 12 residues. The CDR3 loop reads CSAPRLAGAQYF. The CDR3 DNA reads TGCAGTGCTCCCCGACTAGCGGGGGCCCAGTACTTC.

This chain connects TRBV29-1 to TRBJ1-3; a possible D gene is TRBD1 (5 bases). The CDR3 extends over 15 amino acids. Germline loops: CDR1 SQVTM, CDR2 ANQGSEA. Trimming removed 5 bases at V and 0 bases at J, with 14 bases between. The CDR3 DNA reads TGCAGCGTTACGGAGCGGGGGGACTCTGGAAACACCATATATTTT. Its translation is CSVTERGDSGNTIYF. Using reference TRBV29-1 and TRBJ1-3 for the parts outside the CDR3, the full variable domain is SAVISQKPSRDICQRGTSLTIQCQVDSQVTMMFWYRQQPGQSLTLIATANQGSEATYESGFVIDKFPISRPNLTFSTLTVSNMSPEDSSIYLCSVTERGDSGNTIYFGEGSWLTVV.

The sample holds a few counts of this clonotype. The chain joins TRBV7-9 to TRBJ2-2, with a weak D call TRBD2 (5 bases). Germline CDR1 SEHNR, CDR2 FQNEAQ (reference sequence). The V gene lost 3 bases and the J gene lost 7 bases, with 12 bases spanning the gap. This CDR3 contains 14 residues. The CDR3 here is CASSLATGLGELFF. CDR3 nucleotide sequence: TGTGCCAGCAGCTTGGCGACCGGACTCGGGGAGCTGTTTTTT.

This clonotype was recorded many times. This chain uses TRBV7-9 with TRBJ1-2; D is ambiguous. The V gene lost 5 bases and the J gene lost 1 base, with 11 bases spanning the gap. This CDR3 has 14 amino acids. The germline gives CDR1 SEHNR, CDR2 FQNEAQ (reference sequence). In DNA, the CDR3 is TGTGCCAGCAGCCAAGGGAGCAATAACTATGGCTACACCTTC. Protein sequence: CASSQGSNNYGYTF.

In DNA form, the CDR3 reads TGTGCCACCAGCAGAGGGACAGCGGGGAACCAAGAGACCCAGTACTTC. This encodes CATSRGTAGNQETQYF. V and J are TRBV15 and TRBJ2-5, with a weak D call TRBD2 (7 bases). This CDR3 has 16 amino acids. Germline V CDR1 and CDR2: LNHNV, YYDKDF (reference sequence). Deletions cut 1 base from V and 0 bases from J, with 12 bases between.

This clonotype has only a few counts. This chain uses TRBV20-1 with TRBJ2-5; D is possibly TRBD2 (6 bases). Trimming left V 4 bases short and J 2 bases short, with 14 bases between. Per germline, CDR1 DFQATT and CDR2 SNEGSKA (reference sequence). The CDR3 is 14 amino acids. This chain's CDR3 is CSATHRDFQETQYF. The CDR3, as DNA: TGCAGTGCTACCCACCGGGACTTTCAAGAGACCCAGTACTTC.

The chain combines TRBV2 with TRBJ1-5; D remains ambiguous. Germline CDR1 SNHLY, CDR2 FYNNEI. The length of the CDR3 is 15 residues. The ends were cut back, 6 bases at V and 4 bases at J, with 16 bases in the middle. CDR3 bases: TGTGCCAGCAGGGTAGACCCCGGCGGGAATCAGCCCCAGCATTTT. Translating it yields CASRVDPGGNQPQHF. The whole variable domain, filled in from reference TRBV2 and TRBJ1-5, reads EPEVTQTPSHQVTQMGQEVILRCVPISNHLYFYWYRQILGQKVEFLVSFYNNEISEKSEIFDDQFSVERPDGSNFTLKIRSTKLEDSAMYFCASRVDPGGNQPQHFGDGTRLSIL.

This clonotype was picked up one time. The chain links TRBV20-1 to TRBJ1-6; tentative D call: TRBD1 (6 bases). V dropped 1 base and J dropped 5 bases, with 18 bases sitting between them. Germline values: CDR1 DFQATT, CDR2 SNEGSKA (reference sequence). There are 17 residues in the CDR3. The CDR3 region is CSARAKDRSRNNSPLHF. DNA of the CDR3: TGCAGTGCTAGAGCTAAAGACAGGTCTAGAAATAATTCACCCCTCCACTTT.

This clonotype was counted between two and nine times. One end of the junction does not line up with germline, which may come from a read error. This sequence joins TRBV24-1 and TRBJ1-5; D gene ambiguous. The CDR3 is made up of 14 amino acids. Germline V gene sequence: CDR1 KGHDR, CDR2 SFDVKD. CDR3 in amino acids: CASSYRDNSQPQHF. Here the CDR3 DNA reads TGTGCCAGCAGTTATAGGGATAATTCTCAGCCCCAGCATTTT.

V usage is TRBV7-2 and J usage is TRBJ2-5; 11 nucleotides match TRBD2. The better agreement between TRBJ2-1 and the DNA end casts doubt on the J call. The CDR3 consists of 13 residues. CDR1 and CDR2 (germline): SGHTA, FQGNSA. The CDR3 region is CASLTSGIGEQFF. CDR3 nucleotide sequence: TGTGCCAGCCTGACTAGCGGGATTGGCGAGCAGTTCTTC.

Remarks on this clonotype: The CDR3 end shows no conserved phenylalanine or tryptophan, and so a read error is likely. The V and J genes are TRBV7-2 and TRBJ2-5, with D perhaps given as TRBD1 or TRBD2 (5 bases each). V dropped 4 bases and J dropped 7 bases, with 16 bases sitting between them. Germline V CDR1 and CDR2: SGHTA, FQGNSA. The CDR3 has 14 amino acids. The CDR3 region has the DNA TGTGCCAGCAGCTCGCCGAGGGGCTTTCGGACCCAGTACTCC. Translating gives CASSSPRGFRTQYS.

In its sample, this clonotype was seen many times. The gene calls are TRBV29-1 and TRBJ1-5; D ambiguous. The germline V gene has CDR1 SQVTM and CDR2 ANQGSEA. The CDR3 spans 14 residues. Trimming removed 4 bases from V and 0 bases from J, with 10 bases in between. The CDR3 reads CSVVVGNSNQPQHF. DNA of the CDR3: TGCAGCGTTGTAGTAGGGAATAGCAATCAGCCCCAGCATTTT. The full variable domain, with the rest looked up from reference TRBV29-1 and TRBJ1-5, is SAVISQKPSRDICQRGTSLTIQCQVDSQVTMMFWYRQQPGQSLTLIATANQGSEATYESGFVIDKFPISRPNLTFSTLTVSNMSPEDSSIYLCSVVVGNSNQPQHFGDGTRLSIL.

This chain uses TRBV2 with TRBJ2-3; a possible D gene is TRBD1 (5 bases). CDR3 length: 14 amino acids. V was cut by 4 bases and J by 9 bases, with 17 bases left in between. Germline V CDR1 and CDR2: SNHLY, FYNNEI. The CDR3 here is CASSVGSGLDTQYF. The CDR3 coding sequence is TGTGCCAGCAGTGTCGGGTCAGGGCTCGACACGCAGTATTTT.

The chain employs TRBV9 and TRBJ1-1; D is perhaps TRBD1 (5 bases). Deletions cut 2 bases from V and 7 bases from J, with 18 bases between. Germline lookup yields CDR1 SGDLS and CDR2 YYNGEE. The CDR3 runs 15 residues. Here the CDR3 reads CASSVYGHLLDEAFF. As DNA, the CDR3 is TGTGCCAGCAGCGTCTATGGACACCTGCTCGATGAAGCTTTCTTT.

In its sample, this clonotype was seen a few times. Compared with germline, one end of the junction differs, possibly owing to a read error. The chain uses TRBV24-1 and TRBJ1-5; D is uncertain. This CDR3 comprises 14 residues. Looked up from germline, CDR1 is KGHDR and CDR2 is SFDVKD. As DNA, the CDR3 is TGTGCCAGCAGTTCAGTCATGAGCAATCAGCCCCAGCATTTT. The encoded protein is CASSSVMSNQPQHF.

This clonotype was seen only once. A junction end diverges from the germline sequence, so it may reflect a read error. As DNA, the CDR3 is TGCGCCAGCAGCTTCTCGGACAGTGATGGCTACACCTTC. This codes for CASSFSDSDGYTF. The chain joins TRBV5-5 to TRBJ1-2, with D perhaps matching TRBD1 (6 bases). CDR3 size: 13 residues. CDR1 is SGHKS and CDR2 is YYEKEE in the germline V gene (reference sequence).

The rearrangement uses TRBV5-1 and TRBJ2-7; D is tentatively TRBD1 or TRBD2 (6 bases each). Germline CDR1 SGHRS, CDR2 YFSETQ. There are 14 residues in the CDR3. Trimming shortened V by 4 bases and J by 6 bases, and 17 bases separated the two germline ends. DNA for the CDR3: TGCGCCAGCAGCCTGGACAGCGGGCCTGTCGAGCAGTACTTC. Amino acid sequence: CASSLDSGPVEQYF. Supplemented by reference TRBV5-1 and TRBJ2-7, the full variable domain reads KAGVTQTPRYLIKTRGQQVTLSCSPISGHRSVSWYQQTPGQGLQFLFEYFSETQRNKGNFPGRFSGRQFSNSRSEMNVSTLELGDSALYLCASSLDSGPVEQYFGPGTRLTVT.

As regards this clonotype: Being one base from a much bigger clone, this may be a read error. Given the absence of the conserved phenylalanine or tryptophan at the CDR3 end, a read error is likely. The chain carries TRBV7-9 and TRBJ1-1; D unresolved. The CDR3 contains 12 residues. V gave up 5 bases and J gave up 3 bases, with 7 bases separating them. Germline V gene lookup returns CDR1 SEHNR and CDR2 FQNEAQ (reference sequence). The CDR3, as DNA: TGTGCCAGCAGCCAACGGGACACTGAAGCTTTCCTT. Translating gives CASSQRDTEAFL.

With regard to this clonotype: One end of the junction is discordant with germline, which a read error may explain. This chain joins TRBV10-1 and TRBJ2-7; possibly TRBD1 for D (6 bases). The CDR3 totals 15 residues. Germline loops: CDR1 WNHNN, CDR2 SYGVQD (reference sequence). In DNA form, the CDR3 reads TGTGCCAGCAGTTACACGGTGGACAGTACCTACGAGCAGTACTTC. It specifies CASSYTVDSTYEQYF.

The chain links TRBV7-9 to TRBJ2-3, with 7 bases matching TRBD1. Germline CDR1 is SEHNR and CDR2 is FQNEAQ (reference sequence). There are 14 residues in the CDR3. Trimming cost V 5 bases and J 6 bases; bases outside gene matches: 8. DNA for the CDR3: TGTGCCAGCAGCCCGAGGACAGGACTGGATACGCAGTATTTT. Its protein product is CASSPRTGLDTQYF.

This clonotype occurred many times. This sequence joins TRBV15 and TRBJ2-7; TRBD2 matches at 10 bases. The length of the CDR3 is 16 residues. Looked up from germline, CDR1 is LNHNV and CDR2 is YYDKDF (reference sequence). The ends lost 0 bases at V and 3 bases at J; junction bases unmatched: 5. CDR3 amino acids: CATSRDRSSGSYEQYF. Written as DNA, the CDR3 is TGTGCCACCAGCAGAGATCGCTCTAGCGGGAGCTACGAGCAGTACTTC.

This clonotype has a handful of counts. V usage is TRBV20-1 and J usage is TRBJ2-7, with 8 nucleotides matching TRBD2. Germline trimming cut 2 bases from V and 3 bases from J; bases unmatched to any gene: 6. The CDR3 runs 14 residues. Germline CDR1 is DFQATT and CDR2 is SNEGSKA (reference sequence). The chain's CDR3 is CSARRTSSNYEQYF. The CDR3 DNA reads as TGCAGTGCTAGAAGGACTAGCTCCAACTACGAGCAGTACTTC.